This T cell receptor (beta chain) appears in the sequencing data of a study of response to subunit inactivated influenza vaccine. Study-wide results and limits: The authors put forward the suggestion that each seasonal influenza vaccination may bring in only a limited number of new T cells.

TCRdb re-derived calls from the RT-PCR reads in MiXCR, one entry per CDR3 protein. Here the sample spans 500,000 to 600,000 distinct CDR3 sequences, about 10% being singletons. The germline V gene has CDR1 ENHRY and CDR2 SYGVKD. The CDR3 contains 14 residues. Trimming took off 2 bases at V and 2 bases at J, with 10 bases between the two ends. On this clonotype itself: Its antigen remains unidentified.

The source of this sequence is a man in his fifties who received an inactivated influenza vaccine. The gene calls are TRBV10-3 and TRBJ2-7; weak D call: TRBD1 (6 bases). Sequencing used PBMCs from blood, obtained on the day of vaccination. The CDR3 reads CAISEMDRTYEQYF. Here the CDR3 DNA reads TGTGCCATCAGTGAGATGGACAGAACCTACGAGCAGTACTTC.